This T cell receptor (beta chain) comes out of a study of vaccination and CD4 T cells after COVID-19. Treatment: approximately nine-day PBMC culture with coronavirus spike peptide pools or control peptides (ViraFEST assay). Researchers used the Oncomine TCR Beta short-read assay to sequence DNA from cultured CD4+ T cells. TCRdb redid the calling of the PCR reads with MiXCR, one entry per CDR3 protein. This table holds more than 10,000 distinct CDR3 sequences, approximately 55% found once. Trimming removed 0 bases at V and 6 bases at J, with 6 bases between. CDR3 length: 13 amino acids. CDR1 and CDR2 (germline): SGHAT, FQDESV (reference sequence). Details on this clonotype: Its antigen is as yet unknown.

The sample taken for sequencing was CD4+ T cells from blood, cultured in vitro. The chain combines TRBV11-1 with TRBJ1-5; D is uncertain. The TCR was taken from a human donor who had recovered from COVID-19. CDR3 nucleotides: TGTGCCAGCAGCTTAGCCCCGGCTCAGCCCCAGCATTTT. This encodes CASSLAPAQPQHF.